This record covers a single T cell receptor beta chain. A library of TCRbeta sequences, prepared with unique molecular identifiers, was generated. One entry per CDR3 protein, called by TCRdb with MiXCR from the PCR reads. The table includes approximately 350,000 distinct CDR3 sequences, about a tenth detected once. These data are taken from a study of T-cell reconstitution after alpha-beta-depleted transplantation in children. In germline, CDR1 is SNHLY, CDR2 FYNNEI. Trimming left V 6 bases short and J 3 bases short, with 10 bases between. The CDR3 is 13 residues long. The rearrangement links TRBV2 to TRBJ2-3; D call uncertain. This TCR came from a human donor who donated a stem cell graft to a child with acute lymphoblastic leukemia. Sample: PBMCs from the stem cell graft donor, taken from the stem cell graft. CDR3 protein: CASSLGKTDTQYF. The CDR3 region has the DNA TGTGCCAGCAGCCTTGGTAAAACAGATACGCAGTATTTT.